These 30 T cell receptor beta chains were all obtained from the same sample, sequenced in a study of blood T cell repertoires in COVID-19. The table came from immunoSEQ multiplex PCR; TCRdb's copy has only in-frame clones and leaves some out. The sample carries fewer than 250,000 clones, around 82% recorded once. Sequencing was performed on PBMCs or T cells enriched from blood (not recorded which). Receptors were obtained from a woman aged 45-60 years with acute COVID-19.

V usage is TRBV5-6 and J usage is TRBJ2-7; possible D gene TRBD1, 5 bases. The germline gives CDR1 SGHDT, CDR2 YYEEEE. Trimming stripped 0 bases from V and 1 base from J, with 5 bases between. The CDR3 extends over 13 amino acids. The CDR3 loop reads CASSLGQSYEQYV. The CDR3, as DNA: TGTGCCAGCAGCTTGGGACAGTCCTACGAGCAGTACGTC.

This clone was detected a few times. The rearrangement joins TRBV3-1 (or the pseudogene TRBV3-2) to TRBJ2-4, with D perhaps TRBD1 (6 bases). The CDR3 contains 16 residues. Trimming shortened V by 3 bases and J by 2 bases, and 14 bases separated the two germline ends. CDR1 is LGHDT, CDR2 YNNKEL, per germline (reference sequence). The CDR3 nucleotides read TGTGCCAGCAGCCATGTCTGTACAGGGTCCAAAAACATTCAGTACTTC. Residues: CASSHVCTGSKNIQYF.

This clone has at least ten counts. V and J are TRBV28 and TRBJ1-2; tentative D call: TRBD1 (5 bases). Germline V gene sequence: CDR1 MDHEN, CDR2 SYDVKM. Trimming cost V 2 bases and J 2 bases, with 12 bases left between them. CDR3 length: 15 residues. CDR3 loop: CASSLGAGNNYGYTF. The CDR3 DNA is TGTGCCAGCAGTTTAGGGGCAGGGAACAACTATGGCTACACCTTC.

The V call is TRBV6-5, the J call TRBJ1-6, with a tentative D call TRBD1 (5 bases). This CDR3 is built from 16 residues. Deletions cut 0 bases from V and 10 bases from J, with 16 bases between. Germline V CDR1 and CDR2: MNHEY, SVGAGI. The CDR3 here is CASSYSLWRGNSPLHF. DNA of the CDR3: TGTGCCAGCAGTTACTCACTCTGGAGGGGAAACTCACCCCTCCACTTT.

The chain links TRBV14 to TRBJ1-4, with TRBD1 matching over 7 bases. Per the germline V gene, CDR1 is SGHDN and CDR2 is FVKESK. V lost 0 bases to trimming and J lost 4 bases; unmatched junction nucleotides: 8. The CDR3 contains 17 residues. CDR3 DNA sequence: TGTGCCAGCAGCCAAGAAGGGCCGACAGGGAATAATGAAAAACTGTTTTTT. Its protein product is CASSQEGPTGNNEKLFF.

There are a few counts of this clone. The genes are TRBV28 and TRBJ1-2, with a tentative D call TRBD1 (5 bases). Germline V lookup: CDR1 MDHEN, CDR2 SYDVKM. The germline V and J ends were trimmed by 7 bases and 4 bases, with 10 bases remaining between them. The CDR3 sequence is 12 residues long. CDR3 DNA: TGTGCCAGCACCCAGACAGTCTATGGCTACACCTTC. It yields the protein CASTQTVYGYTF.

This clone was counted once. The rearrangement uses TRBV7-2 and TRBJ1-2, with 7 bases matching TRBD1. Germline-derived CDR1 and CDR2 are SGHTA and FQGNSA. Unmatched junction bases numbered 8, after V lost 1 base and J lost 3 bases. The CDR3 is made up of 16 amino acids. This CDR3 is CASSLVGQGVHYGYTF. CDR3 coding DNA: TGTGCCAGCAGCTTAGTTGGGCAGGGGGTGCACTATGGCTACACCTTC.

The chain uses TRBV24-1 and TRBJ1-5; D is uncertain. This CDR3 spans 12 amino acids. The germline gives CDR1 KGHDR, CDR2 SFDVKD. V lost 1 base to trimming and J lost 10 bases, with 7 bases between them. CDR3: CATSDFGRPQHF. In DNA form, the CDR3 reads TGTGCCACCAGTGATTTTGGGAGACCCCAGCATTTT.

The V gene is TRBV5-4, the J gene TRBJ2-3; 13 nucleotides align to TRBD2. With V trimmed by 8 bases and J by 1 base, 7 bases remained unmatched. The CDR3 totals 16 residues. Germline V gives CDR1 SGHNT, CDR2 YYREEE (reference sequence). The CDR3 coding sequence is TGTGCCAGTCGTACTAGCGGGGGGGCGGGCACAGATACGCAGTATTTT. It encodes CASRTSGGAGTDTQYF. Full variable domain (remainder filled in from reference TRBV5-4 and TRBJ2-3): ETGVTQSPTHLIKTRGQQVTLRCSSQSGHNTVSWYQQALGQGPQFIFQYYREEENGRGNFPPRFSGLQFPNYSSELNVNALELDDSALYLCASRTSGGAGTDTQYFGPGTRLTVL.

This clone was seen a single time. V usage is TRBV5-6 and J usage is TRBJ1-2; TRBD1 matches 10 bases. This CDR3 is built from 13 residues. The junction had 5 bases not matched to a gene; V was cut back by 5 bases and J by 7 bases. Germline V gene sequence: CDR1 SGHDT, CDR2 YYEEEE. The CDR3 here is CASRTGGGGGYTF. The CDR3 DNA is TGTGCCAGCAGGACAGGGGGCGGTGGTGGCTACACCTTC.

This chain joins TRBV7-6 and TRBJ2-2; D ambiguous. V shed 2 bases and J shed 2 bases, with 6 bases lying between them. CDR1 is SGHVS and CDR2 is FNYEAQ in the germline V gene. CDR3 length: 14 residues. CDR3 in amino acids: CASSLSGNTGELFF. In DNA, the CDR3 is TGTGCCAGCAGCTTATCAGGAAACACCGGGGAGCTGTTTTTT.

This chain uses TRBV3-1 (or the pseudogene TRBV3-2) with TRBJ2-7; 9 bases agree with TRBD1. The CDR3 length is 13 residues. V lost 4 bases and J lost 3; bases outside the gene matches: 1. The V gene's germline CDR1 is LGHDT and CDR2 YNNKEL (reference sequence). Here the CDR3 reads CASSPTGGYEQYV. The CDR3 DNA reads TGTGCCAGCAGCCCGACAGGGGGCTACGAGCAGTACGTC.

V usage is TRBV7-6 and J usage is TRBJ2-3; TRBD2 agrees at 7 bases. The CDR3 sequence is 16 residues long. The V gene's germline CDR1 is SGHVS and CDR2 FNYEAQ. V shed 6 bases and J 0 bases; nucleotides not matched to a gene: 9. This CDR3 is CASRFGGGASTDTQYF. The CDR3 bases are TGTGCCAGCAGGTTCGGGGGAGGGGCTAGCACAGATACGCAGTATTTT.

This chain's CDR3 is CASSLPPGAGNTEAFF. The DNA of the CDR3 is TGTGCCAGCAGTTTGCCCCCGGGCGCGGGGAACACTGAAGCTTTCTTT. This chain connects TRBV28 to TRBJ1-1; D is undetermined. V lost 3 bases to trimming and J lost 1 base, with 15 bases between them. The CDR3 contains 16 residues. The germline V gene has CDR1 MDHEN and CDR2 SYDVKM.

The J gene is TRBJ2-5, the V gene TRBV19, with 7 bases identical to TRBD2. V lost 3 bases to trimming and J lost 2 bases; unmatched junction nucleotides: 9. The CDR3 is made up of 16 amino acids. In germline, CDR1 is LNHDA, CDR2 SQIVND (reference sequence). The CDR3 loop reads CASSIHPSGGQETQYF. CDR3 DNA sequence: TGTGCCAGTAGTATTCACCCCTCCGGGGGGCAAGAGACCCAGTACTTC.

This chain links TRBV3-1 (or the pseudogene TRBV3-2) with TRBJ1-3, with 8 positions matching TRBD1. From germline, CDR1 is LGHDT and CDR2 YNNKEL (reference sequence). After removal of 6 bases from V and 8 bases from J, the junction contained 12 bases not matched to a gene. The CDR3 extends over 15 amino acids. The CDR3 loop reads CASSPFTGGSDTIYF. CDR3 nucleotide sequence: TGTGCCAGCAGTCCCTTTACAGGGGGTAGCGACACCATATATTTT.

The chain employs TRBV4-3 and TRBJ2-3, with 8 bases lining up with TRBD2. J lost 1 base, V lost 3 bases, and 9 bases had no gene match. CDR1 is LGHNA, CDR2 YSLEER, per germline. The CDR3 covers 17 residues. CDR3 coding DNA: TGCGCCAGCAGCCAGGGTTCCGGGAGGGGTCGCACAGATACGCAGTATTTT. Translation gives CASSQGSGRGRTDTQYF.

Note on this clone: The sample contains more than one DNA sequence encoding this CDR3. The chain combines TRBV7-2 with TRBJ1-5; the D gene is possibly TRBD1 (6 bases). Germline V gene data show CDR1 as SGHTA and CDR2 as FQGNSA. V was cut by 1 base and J by 4 bases, with 8 bases left in between. This CDR3 has 14 amino acids. Here the CDR3 DNA reads TGTGCCAGCAGCTTAGAAAGGGGGAATCAGCCCCAGCATTTT. It is translated as CASSLERGNQPQHF.

The chain recombines TRBV6-1 with TRBJ1-5; TRBD1 matches 10 bases. The CDR3 runs to 18 residues. From germline, CDR1 is MNHNS and CDR2 SASEGT. V shed 0 bases, J shed 7 bases, and the junction held 12 bases outside the gene matches. Here the CDR3 reads CASSEARDRGGRKQPQHF. In DNA form, the CDR3 reads TGTGCCAGCAGTGAAGCACGGGACAGGGGAGGTAGAAAACAGCCCCAGCATTTT.

The V call is TRBV7-9, the J call TRBJ2-1; weak D call: TRBD2 (5 bases). This CDR3 is 15 amino acids long. Trimming stripped 5 bases from V and 0 bases from J, with 11 bases between. The germline CDR1 and CDR2 sequences are SEHNR and FQNEAQ (reference sequence). The CDR3 DNA reads TGTGCCAGCAGCGATAGGACTGCCTCCTACAATGAGCAGTTCTTC. Translation: CASSDRTASYNEQFF. Combining the CDR3 with reference TRBV7-9 and TRBJ2-1 gives the whole variable domain DTGVSQNPRHKITKRGQNVTFRCDPISEHNRLYWYRQTLGQGPEFLTYFQNEAQLEKSRLLSDRFSAERPKGSFSTLEIQRTEQGDSAMYLCASSDRTASYNEQFFGPGTRLTVL.

CDR3 residues: CASSSLFTAYNEQFF. The CDR3, as DNA: TGTGCCAGCAGCTCCCTATTCACCGCCTACAATGAGCAGTTCTTC. The V gene is TRBV5-6, the J gene TRBJ2-1; D remains unclear. The germline V gene has CDR1 SGHDT and CDR2 YYEEEE. V dropped 3 bases and J dropped 2 bases, with 12 bases sitting between them. There are 15 residues in the CDR3.

This clone has only a few counts. The J gene is TRBJ2-6, the V gene TRBV28; perhaps TRBD2 as D (5 bases). V lost 8 bases and J 0 bases, leaving 8 bases between the germline ends. Germline assignment: CDR1 MDHEN and CDR2 SYDVKM. CDR3 length equals 14 residues. The CDR3 DNA sequence: TGTGCCAGCTGGGAGAGCTCTGGGGCCAACGTCCTGACTTTC. This gives the protein CASWESSGANVLTF.

The chain links TRBV3-1 (or the pseudogene TRBV3-2) to TRBJ2-5; TRBD2 matches at 11 bases. The CDR3 is 18 amino acids. Germline V lookup: CDR1 LGHDT, CDR2 YNNKEL (reference sequence). With V trimmed by 0 bases and J by 3 bases, 9 bases remained unmatched. CDR3 loop: CASSQDCPTGLAEETQYF. In DNA, the CDR3 is TGTGCCAGCAGCCAAGATTGCCCCACGGGACTAGCGGAAGAGACCCAGTACTTC.

The chain employs TRBV11-2 and TRBJ1-5; 8 bases map to TRBD1. Germline-derived CDR1 and CDR2 are SGHAT and FQNNGV. The V gene end was trimmed by 1 base and the J gene end by 6 bases; junction bases not matched to a gene: 5. The CDR3 covers 15 residues. The CDR3 spells CASSLGGTGSQPQHF. For the CDR3, the DNA is TGTGCCAGCAGCTTAGGGGGGACAGGTAGTCAGCCCCAGCATTTT.

The sample holds a few counts of this clone. The J gene is TRBJ2-1, the V gene TRBV6-5; D perhaps matches TRBD2 (7 bases). The CDR3 sequence is 15 residues long. CDR1 MNHEY and CDR2 SVGAGI come from the germline V gene. Between the trimmed V and J ends, which lost 4 bases and 8 bases, there was a span of 18 bases. As DNA, the CDR3 is TGTGCCAGCAGTTTTGTCGGGGGGCAGGATCATGAGCAGTTCTTC. Residues: CASSFVGGQDHEQFF.

V is TRBV28 and J is TRBJ2-1; perhaps TRBD2 as D (5 bases). In germline, CDR1 is MDHEN, CDR2 SYDVKM. Trimming stripped 4 bases from V and 3 bases from J, with 16 bases between. There are 16 residues in the CDR3. Here the CDR3 DNA reads TGTGCCAGCAGTTCCCCCGGGAACCTCGACTACAATGAGCAGTTCTTC. Amino acids: CASSSPGNLDYNEQFF.

The chain uses TRBV7-2 and TRBJ2-7; 7 nucleotides line up with TRBD1. With V trimmed by 5 bases and J by 2 bases, 6 bases remained unmatched. This CDR3 has 14 residues. CDR1 SGHTA and CDR2 FQGNSA come from the germline V gene. CDR3 sequence (DNA): TGTGCCAGCAGCATTAACAGGGGACCCTACGAGCAGTACGTC. It translates to CASSINRGPYEQYV.

This clone was seen many times. The chain carries TRBV27 and TRBJ2-3; tentatively, D is TRBD2 (6 bases). The CDR3 covers 15 residues. V gave up 3 bases and J gave up 6 bases, with 16 bases separating them. The V gene's germline CDR1 is MNHEY and CDR2 SMNVEV (reference sequence). In DNA form, the CDR3 reads TGTGCCAGCAGTTTGGGGCGGGGAGTCACTGATACGCAGTATTTT. Its translation is CASSLGRGVTDTQYF.

This CDR3 is CASSWTGGKDQPQHF. The CDR3 region has the DNA TGCGCCAGCAGCTGGACAGGGGGGAAGGATCAGCCCCAGCATTTT. The chain employs TRBV5-1 and TRBJ1-5, with 10 bases identical to TRBD1. V trimming: 3 bases; J trimming: 5 bases; junction bases outside the gene matches: 5. Germline V gene lookup returns CDR1 SGHRS and CDR2 YFSETQ. There are 15 residues in the CDR3.

The V call is TRBV11-3, the J call TRBJ1-3, with 7 bases that match TRBD1. V shed 5 bases and J 5 bases; nucleotides not matched to a gene: 6. The CDR3 sequence is 14 residues long. The germline V gene has CDR1 SGHNT and CDR2 YENEEA. CDR3 in amino acids: CASSPGTARNTIYF. In nucleotides, the CDR3 is TGTGCCAGCAGCCCTGGGACAGCAAGAAACACCATATATTTT.